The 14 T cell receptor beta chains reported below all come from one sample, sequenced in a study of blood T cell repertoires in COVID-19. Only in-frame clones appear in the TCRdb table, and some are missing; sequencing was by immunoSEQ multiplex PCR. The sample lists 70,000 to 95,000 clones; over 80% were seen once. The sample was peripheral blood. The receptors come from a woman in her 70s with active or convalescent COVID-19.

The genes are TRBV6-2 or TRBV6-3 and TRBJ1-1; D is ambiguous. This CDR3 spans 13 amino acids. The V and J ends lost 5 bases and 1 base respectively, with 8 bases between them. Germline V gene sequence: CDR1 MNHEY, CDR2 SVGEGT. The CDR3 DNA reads TGTGCCAGCAGTCCGCCAGGGAACACTGAAGCTTTCTTT. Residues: CASSPPGNTEAFF.

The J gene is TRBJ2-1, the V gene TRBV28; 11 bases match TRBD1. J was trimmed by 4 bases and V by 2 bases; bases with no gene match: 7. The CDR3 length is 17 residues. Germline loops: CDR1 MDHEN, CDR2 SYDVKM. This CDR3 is CASSLRDRGSSYNEQFF. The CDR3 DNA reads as TGTGCCAGCAGTTTAAGGGACAGGGGGTCCTCTTACAATGAGCAGTTCTTC.

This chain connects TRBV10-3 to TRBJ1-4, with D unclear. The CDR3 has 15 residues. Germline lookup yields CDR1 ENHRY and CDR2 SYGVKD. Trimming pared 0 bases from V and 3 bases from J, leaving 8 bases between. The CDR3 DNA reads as TGTGCCATCAGTGAGTCGAGAGGAGCTAATGAAAAACTGTTTTTT. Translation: CAISESRGANEKLFF.

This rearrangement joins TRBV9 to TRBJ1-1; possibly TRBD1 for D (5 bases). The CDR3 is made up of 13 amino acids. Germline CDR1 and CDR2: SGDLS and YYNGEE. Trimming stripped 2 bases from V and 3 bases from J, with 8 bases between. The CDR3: CASSVIGDTEAFF. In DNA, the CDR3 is TGTGCCAGCAGCGTTATAGGGGACACTGAAGCTTTCTTT. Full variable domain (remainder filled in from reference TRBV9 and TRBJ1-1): DSGVTQTPKHLITATGQRVTLRCSPRSGDLSVYWYQQSLDQGLQFLIQYYNGEERAKGNILERFSAQQFPDLHSELNLSSLELGDSALYFCASSVIGDTEAFFGQGTRLTVV.

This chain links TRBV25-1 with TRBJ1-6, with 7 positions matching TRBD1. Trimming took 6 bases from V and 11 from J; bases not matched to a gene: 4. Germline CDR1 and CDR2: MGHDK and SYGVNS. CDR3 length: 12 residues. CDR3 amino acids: CASRDRVPPLHF. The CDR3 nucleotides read TGTGCCAGCAGAGACAGGGTTCCACCCCTCCACTTT.

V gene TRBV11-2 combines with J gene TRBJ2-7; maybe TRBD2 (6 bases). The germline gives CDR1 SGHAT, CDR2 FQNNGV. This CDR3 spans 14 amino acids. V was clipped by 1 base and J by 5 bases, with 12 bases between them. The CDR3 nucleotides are TGTGCCAGCAGCTTAGGGGGAGGCCCCGACGAGCAGTACTTC. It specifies CASSLGGGPDEQYF.

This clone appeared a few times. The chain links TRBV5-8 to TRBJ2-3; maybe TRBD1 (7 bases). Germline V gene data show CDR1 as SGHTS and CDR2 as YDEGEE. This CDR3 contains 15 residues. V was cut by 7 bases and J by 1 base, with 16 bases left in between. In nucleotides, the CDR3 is TGTGCCAGCCAAGTAGGCAGGGGGGGCACAGATACGCAGTATTTT. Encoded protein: CASQVGRGGTDTQYF.

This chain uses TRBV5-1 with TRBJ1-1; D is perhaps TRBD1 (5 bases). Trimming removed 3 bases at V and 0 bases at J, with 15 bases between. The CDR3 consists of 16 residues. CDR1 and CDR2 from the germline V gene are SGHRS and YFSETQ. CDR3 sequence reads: CASSYDSGHLNTEAFF. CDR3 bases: TGCGCCAGCAGCTATGATTCTGGACATTTGAACACTGAAGCTTTCTTT.

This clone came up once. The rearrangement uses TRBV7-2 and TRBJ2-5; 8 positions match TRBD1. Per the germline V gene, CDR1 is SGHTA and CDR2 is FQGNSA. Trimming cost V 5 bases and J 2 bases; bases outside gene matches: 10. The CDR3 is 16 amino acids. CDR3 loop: CASSPALQGAQETQYF. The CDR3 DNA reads TGTGCCAGCAGCCCGGCTCTTCAGGGGGCTCAAGAGACCCAGTACTTC.

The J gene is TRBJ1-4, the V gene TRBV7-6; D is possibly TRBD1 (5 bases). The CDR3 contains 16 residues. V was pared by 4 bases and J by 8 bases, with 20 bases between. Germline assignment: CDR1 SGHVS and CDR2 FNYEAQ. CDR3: CASSSLEGRSPEKLFF. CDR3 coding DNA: TGTGCCAGCAGCTCACTGGAGGGACGATCACCGGAAAAACTGTTTTTT.

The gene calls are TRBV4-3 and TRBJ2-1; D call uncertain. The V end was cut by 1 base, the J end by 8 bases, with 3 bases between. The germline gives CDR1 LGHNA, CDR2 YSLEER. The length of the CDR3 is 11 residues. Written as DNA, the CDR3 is TGCGCCAGCAGCCAAGCGGATGAGCAGTTCTTC. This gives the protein CASSQADEQFF.

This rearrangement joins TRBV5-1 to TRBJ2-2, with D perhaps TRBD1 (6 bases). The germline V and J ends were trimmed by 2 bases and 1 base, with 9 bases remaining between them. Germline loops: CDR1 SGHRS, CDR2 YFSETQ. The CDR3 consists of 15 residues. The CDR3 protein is CASSLGTRNTGELFF. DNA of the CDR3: TGCGCCAGCAGCTTAGGGACAAGGAACACCGGGGAGCTGTTTTTT.

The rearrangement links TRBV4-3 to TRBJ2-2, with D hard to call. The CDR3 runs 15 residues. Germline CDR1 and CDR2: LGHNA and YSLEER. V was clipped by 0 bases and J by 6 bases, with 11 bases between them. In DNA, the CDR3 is TGCGCCAGCAGCCAAGATTTCCTAATGGCCGGGGAGCTGTTTTTT. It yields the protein CASSQDFLMAGELFF.

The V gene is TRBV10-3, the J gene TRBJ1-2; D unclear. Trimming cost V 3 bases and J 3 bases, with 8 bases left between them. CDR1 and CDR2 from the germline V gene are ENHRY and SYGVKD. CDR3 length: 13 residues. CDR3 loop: CAISEDGDYGYTF. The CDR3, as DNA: TGTGCCATCAGTGAAGACGGAGACTATGGCTACACCTTC.